This T cell receptor (beta chain) was recorded in a study of regulatory T cells in long-lasting Graves disease. Construction of TCR beta libraries relied on iRepertoire HTBI primers and on Arm-PCR targeting CDR3 regions. Using its own MiXCR run on the multiplex PCR reads, TCRdb lists one record per CDR3 protein. The sample gives fewer than 500,000 distinct CDR3 sequences, around 15% of which show up once; 12% is in the top ten. This clonotype was observed a few times. Its antigen is as yet unknown. V shed 11 bases and J 2 bases; nucleotides not matched to a gene: 15. The CDR3 totals 16 residues. Germline V gives CDR1 WNHNN, CDR2 SYGVQD (reference sequence). This sample's time point: newly diagnosed GD, antithyroid drugs for less than 3 months. RNA isolated from PBMCs was used to make the TCR library. Study-wide results and limits: With persistent disease, TRBV28, TRBJ1-2 and TRBJ2-5 were the favored segments.

A further study also used this sample, focusing on T cells in Graves' hyperthyroidism and ophthalmopathy. From that second work: The authors' 13 V-J model separated ophthalmopathy from stable hyperthyroidism.

The TCR was taken from a man aged 40-49 years with Graves disease. The chain recombines TRBV10-1 with TRBJ2-5, with 9 bases lining up with TRBD1. The sample here was peripheral blood mononuclear cells (PBMCs), taken at new diagnosis, from a patient treated with antithyroid drugs. The CDR3 DNA follows: TGCGCCCGTTCAGGCCAGGACAGGGGATCTCAAGAGACCCAGTACTTC. Its protein product is CARSGQDRGSQETQYF.